Here is one TCR beta chain with its context. This entry is derived from a study of blood T cell repertoires in COVID-19. Background on the study: T cells, B-cell-depleted T cells, or PBMCs provided the cDNA or gDNA that served as material.

Clones were read by immunoSEQ multiplex PCR, and TCRdb kept only the in-frame ones, dropping some. This sample has some 270,000 clones, with about nine tenths found just once. Germline V gives CDR1 SQVTM, CDR2 ANQGSEA. This CDR3 has 11 residues. Trimming stripped 4 bases from V and 4 bases from J, with 7 bases between. The rearrangement joins TRBV29-1 to TRBJ1-2; D is possibly TRBD1 (6 bases). The receptor comes from a woman aged 55-70 years who had recovered from COVID-19. The sample consisted of peripheral blood. The CDR3 DNA follows: TGCAGCGTTGCCAGGGGCTATGGCTACACCTTC. The encoded protein is CSVARGYGYTF.